These 21 T cell receptor beta chains originate from one sample sequenced in a study of identifying expanded T cells in peripheral blood. The data were produced by immunoSEQ multiplex PCR, yet TCRdb's version contains in-frame clones alone and is incomplete. Here the sample spans tens of thousands of clones, approximately 90% being singletons. Sample: blood. These receptors originate from a person aged 18 to 75 in good health.

The V call is TRBV28, the J call TRBJ2-1; 9 nucleotides match TRBD1. Germline CDR1 is MDHEN and CDR2 is SYDVKM. The CDR3 is 14 residues long. J was trimmed by 6 bases and V by 4 bases; bases with no gene match: 4. The CDR3 protein is CASSSPGQGNEQFF. DNA of the CDR3: TGTGCCAGCAGTTCACCGGGACAGGGCAATGAGCAGTTCTTC.

V and J are TRBV27 and TRBJ1-1; D uncertain. There are 17 residues in the CDR3. Germline V gene lookup returns CDR1 MNHEY and CDR2 SMNVEV (reference sequence). V gave up 3 bases and J gave up 5 bases, with 22 bases separating them. The CDR3: CASSFLSAGEGWTEAFF. The CDR3 DNA reads TGTGCCAGCAGTTTTCTCTCAGCAGGCGAGGGATGGACTGAAGCTTTCTTT.

As for this clone: Germline and junction disagree at one end, which may indicate a read error. The chain links TRBV30 to TRBJ2-5, with 7 bases fitting TRBD2. The V gene's germline CDR1 is GTSNPN and CDR2 SVGIG (reference sequence). This CDR3 spans 14 amino acids. CDR3 nucleotide sequence: TGTGCCTGGAGTTTTGGACTAGGGCAAGGGACCCAGTACTTC. Its translation is CAWSFGLGQGTQYF.

The chain carries TRBV5-4 and TRBJ1-1; D gene ambiguous. Germline V gene lookup returns CDR1 SGHNT and CDR2 YYREEE (reference sequence). Trimming took 2 bases from V and 1 from J, leaving 12 bases between them. This CDR3 has 15 residues. CDR3 in amino acids: CASSFLGARNTEAFF. The DNA for the CDR3 is TGTGCCAGCAGCTTTCTCGGAGCGAGGAACACTGAAGCTTTCTTT. Supplemented by reference TRBV5-4 and TRBJ1-1, the full variable domain reads ETGVTQSPTHLIKTRGQQVTLRCSSQSGHNTVSWYQQALGQGPQFIFQYYREEENGRGNFPPRFSGLQFPNYSSELNVNALELDDSALYLCASSFLGARNTEAFFGQGTRLTVV.

The chain uses TRBV7-3 and TRBJ2-7; 7 bases line up with TRBD1. Germline-derived CDR1 and CDR2 are SGHTA and FQGTGA. The length of the CDR3 is 14 residues. With V trimmed by 1 base and J by 5 bases, 5 bases remained unmatched. CDR3 residues: CASSLKPGGHEQYF. Written as DNA, the CDR3 is TGTGCCAGCAGCTTAAAGCCAGGGGGACACGAGCAGTACTTC.

V and J are TRBV5-8 and TRBJ1-1; the D is unclear. This CDR3 has 13 amino acids. The ends were cut back, 1 base at V and 1 base at J, with 5 bases in the middle. CDR1 is SGHTS and CDR2 is YDEGEE in the germline V gene. The CDR3 loop is CASSLRRNTEAFF. CDR3 nucleotides: TGTGCCAGCAGCTTGAGGCGGAACACTGAAGCTTTCTTT. The variable domain in full, with the rest retrieved from reference TRBV5-8 and TRBJ1-1, is EAGVTQSPTHLIKTRGQQATLRCSPISGHTSVYWYQQALGLGLQFLLWYDEGEERNRGNFPPRFSGRQFPNYSSELNVNALELEDSALYLCASSLRRNTEAFFGQGTRLTVV.

The chain recombines TRBV7-6 with TRBJ2-3; 8 positions match TRBD2. V dropped 2 bases and J dropped 2; count of bases not matched to a gene: 12. The germline V gene encodes CDR1 SGHVS and CDR2 FNYEAQ. CDR3 length: 18 amino acids. CDR3 in amino acids: CASSLYPTGGGLTDTQYF. In DNA, the CDR3 is TGTGCCAGCAGCTTATACCCTACTGGCGGGGGGCTCACAGATACGCAGTATTTT.

This sequence joins TRBV18 and TRBJ1-2; TRBD1 aligns across 8 bases. V shed 6 bases and J 4 bases; nucleotides not matched to a gene: 10. The CDR3 contains 15 residues. Germline CDR1 KGHSH, CDR2 LQKENI. For the CDR3, the DNA is TGTGCCAGCTCTCCCCAGGGGGCTCCCTCCTATGGCTACACCTTC. Translated: CASSPQGAPSYGYTF.

The genes are TRBV6-5 and TRBJ1-1, with 8 bases aligning to TRBD1. CDR1 is MNHEY and CDR2 is SVGAGI in the germline V gene. The J segment lost 0 bases and the V segment lost 6 bases, leaving 6 bases of the junction unmatched. There are 15 residues in the CDR3. CDR3 in DNA: TGTGCCAGCAGGACGGGACAGGTGGTGAACACTGAAGCTTTCTTT. This sequence encodes CASRTGQVVNTEAFF.

The chain links TRBV9 to TRBJ2-7, with TRBD1 matching 8 bases. Germline CDR1 SGDLS, CDR2 YYNGEE. With V trimmed by 4 bases and J by 2 bases, 11 bases remained unmatched. CDR3 size: 16 residues. The CDR3 DNA reads TGTGCCAGCAGCCGGACACAGGGGGGACTTCCCTACGAGCAGTACTTC. Amino acids: CASSRTQGGLPYEQYF.

The chain has TRBV19 and TRBJ1-1; D call uncertain. The ends were cut back, 7 bases at V and 2 bases at J, with 8 bases in the middle. Germline V lookup: CDR1 LNHDA, CDR2 SQIVND (reference sequence). The CDR3 has 12 residues. Here the CDR3 reads CASIARNTEAFF. The CDR3 DNA follows: TGTGCCAGTATCGCGAGAAACACTGAAGCTTTCTTT.

This clone was seen once. This chain joins TRBV4-1 and TRBJ2-5; the D gene is possibly TRBD1 (5 bases). Germline CDR1 MGHRA, CDR2 YSYEKL. The CDR3 loop spans 15 amino acids. Trimming cost V 1 base and J 0 bases, with 9 bases left between them. The CDR3 sequence: CASSQGRADQETQYF. CDR3 bases: TGCGCCAGCAGCCAAGGCAGGGCGGACCAAGAGACCCAGTACTTC.

This clone was seen more than once but under ten times. The V gene is TRBV7-2, the J gene TRBJ2-5; TRBD1 might be the D (6 bases). CDR3 length: 12 amino acids. CDR1 is SGHTA and CDR2 is FQGNSA in the germline V gene. V lost 4 bases to trimming and J lost 6 bases, with 9 bases between them. The CDR3 bases are TGTGCCAGCAGCTCCAGGGGACAGACCCAGTACTTC. Its translation: CASSSRGQTQYF.

This clone has a single count. This chain uses TRBV5-6 with TRBJ1-5; 9 nucleotides align to TRBD1. CDR1 is SGHDT, CDR2 YYEEEE, per germline. The CDR3 covers 15 residues. V was clipped by 4 bases and J by 5 bases; unmatched bases: 7. The CDR3 loop reads CASSGRGTGYQPQHF. The CDR3 nucleotides are TGTGCCAGCAGCGGAAGAGGGACAGGGTATCAGCCCCAGCATTTT. Supplemented by reference TRBV5-6 and TRBJ1-5, the full variable domain reads DAGVTQSPTHLIKTRGQQVTLRCSPKSGHDTVSWYQQALGQGPQFIFQYYEEEERQRGNFPDRFSGHQFPNYSSELNVNALLLGDSALYLCASSGRGTGYQPQHFGDGTRLSIL.

The rearrangement uses TRBV29-1 and TRBJ2-7; unclear D gene. This CDR3 is built from 12 residues. From germline, CDR1 is SQVTM and CDR2 ANQGSEA. Trimming stripped 6 bases from V and 0 bases from J, with 9 bases between. The chain's CDR3 is CSVEQSSYEQYF. As DNA, the CDR3 is TGCAGCGTCGAACAGAGCTCCTACGAGCAGTACTTC.

V and J are TRBV5-4 and TRBJ2-3; 8 bases map to TRBD2. Germline values: CDR1 SGHNT, CDR2 YYREEE (reference sequence). The CDR3 spans 15 residues. The V gene end was trimmed by 0 bases and the J gene end by 3 bases; junction bases not matched to a gene: 3. The CDR3 nucleotides read TGTGCCAGCAGCTTGGAGGGCGGGGGGACAGATACGCAGTATTTT. This encodes CASSLEGGGTDTQYF. The full variable domain, with the rest looked up from reference TRBV5-4 and TRBJ2-3, is ETGVTQSPTHLIKTRGQQVTLRCSSQSGHNTVSWYQQALGQGPQFIFQYYREEENGRGNFPPRFSGLQFPNYSSELNVNALELDDSALYLCASSLEGGGTDTQYFGPGTRLTVL.

V usage is TRBV5-4 and J usage is TRBJ2-1; TRBD1 might be the D (6 bases). Trimming cost V 4 bases and J 5 bases, with 19 bases left between them. CDR3 length equals 16 residues. Per the germline V gene, CDR1 is SGHNT and CDR2 is YYREEE (reference sequence). The CDR3 region is CASSAMTRDINNEQFF. The CDR3 DNA reads TGTGCCAGCAGCGCTATGACCCGGGACATTAACAATGAGCAGTTCTTC.

The chain recombines TRBV27 with TRBJ1-6; perhaps TRBD1 as D (5 bases). V lost 5 bases to trimming and J lost 9 bases, with 14 bases between them. Germline values: CDR1 MNHEY, CDR2 SMNVEV (reference sequence). CDR3 length: 14 residues. CDR3 in DNA: TGTGCCAGCAGTCAAGGGGTAGCTGGTTCACCCCTCCACTTT. Translation gives CASSQGVAGSPLHF.

This CDR3 reads CASSFFNTGELFF. Written as DNA, the CDR3 is TGTGCCAGCAGTTTTTTTAACACCGGGGAGCTGTTTTTT. This chain joins TRBV6-5 and TRBJ2-2; D remains ambiguous. Germline CDR1 and CDR2: MNHEY and SVGAGI. Trimming pared 4 bases from V and 2 bases from J, leaving 5 bases between. This CDR3 contains 13 residues.

This chain links TRBV9 with TRBJ1-3; D uncertain. V dropped 0 bases and J dropped 2 bases, with 9 bases sitting between them. This CDR3 comprises 15 residues. Germline V gene data show CDR1 as SGDLS and CDR2 as YYNGEE. The CDR3 is CASSVGGRPGNTIYF. CDR3 sequence (DNA): TGTGCCAGCAGCGTAGGAGGGAGGCCTGGAAACACCATATATTTT.

CDR3 loop: CASSLAPPGGELFF. The CDR3 nucleotides read TGTGCCAGCAGCTTAGCTCCTCCTGGGGGGGAGCTGTTTTTT. The V call is TRBV7-9, the J call TRBJ2-2; no clear D gene. Per the germline V gene, CDR1 is SEHNR and CDR2 is FQNEAQ (reference sequence). The CDR3 length is 14 residues. The V end lost 0 bases, the J end lost 8 bases, and 10 bases lay between the germline ends. The full variable domain, with the rest looked up from reference TRBV7-9 and TRBJ2-2, is DTGVSQNPRHKITKRGQNVTFRCDPISEHNRLYWYRQTLGQGPEFLTYFQNEAQLEKSRLLSDRFSAERPKGSFSTLEIQRTEQGDSAMYLCASSLAPPGGELFFGEGSRLTVL.